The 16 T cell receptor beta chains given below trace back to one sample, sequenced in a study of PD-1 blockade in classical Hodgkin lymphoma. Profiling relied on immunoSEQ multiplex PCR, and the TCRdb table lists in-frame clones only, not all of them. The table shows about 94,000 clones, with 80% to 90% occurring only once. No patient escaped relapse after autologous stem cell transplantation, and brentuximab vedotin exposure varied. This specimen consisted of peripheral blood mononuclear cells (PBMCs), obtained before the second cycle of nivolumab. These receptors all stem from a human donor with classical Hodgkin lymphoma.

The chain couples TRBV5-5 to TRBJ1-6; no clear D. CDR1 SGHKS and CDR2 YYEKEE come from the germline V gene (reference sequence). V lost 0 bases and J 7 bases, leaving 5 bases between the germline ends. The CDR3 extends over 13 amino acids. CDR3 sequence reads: CASSLVQNSPLHF. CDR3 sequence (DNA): TGTGCCAGCAGCTTGGTACAGAATTCACCCCTCCACTTT.

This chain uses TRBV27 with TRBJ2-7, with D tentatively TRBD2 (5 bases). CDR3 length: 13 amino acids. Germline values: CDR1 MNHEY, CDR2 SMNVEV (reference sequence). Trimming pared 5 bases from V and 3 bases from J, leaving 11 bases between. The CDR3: CASSPGISYEQYF. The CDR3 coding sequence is TGTGCCAGCAGTCCGGGGATCAGCTACGAGCAGTACTTC.

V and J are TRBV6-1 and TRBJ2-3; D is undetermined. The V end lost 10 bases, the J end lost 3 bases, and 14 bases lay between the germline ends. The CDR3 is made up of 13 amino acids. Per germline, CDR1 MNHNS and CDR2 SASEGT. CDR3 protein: CATLLLGTDTQYF. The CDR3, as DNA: TGTGCCACCCTGCTATTGGGAACAGATACGCAGTATTTT.

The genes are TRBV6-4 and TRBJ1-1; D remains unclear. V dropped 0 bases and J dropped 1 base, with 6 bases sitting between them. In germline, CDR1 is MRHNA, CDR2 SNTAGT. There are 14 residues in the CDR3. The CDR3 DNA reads TGTGCCAGCAGTGACTCGAGCAGGAACACTGAAGCTTTCTTT. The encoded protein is CASSDSSRNTEAFF.

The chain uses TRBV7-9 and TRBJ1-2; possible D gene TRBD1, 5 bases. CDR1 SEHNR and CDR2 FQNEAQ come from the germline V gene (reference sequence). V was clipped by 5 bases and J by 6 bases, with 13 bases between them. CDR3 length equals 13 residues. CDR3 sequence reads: CASSLGTVNGYTF. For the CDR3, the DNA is TGTGCCAGCAGCCTGGGGACGGTGAATGGCTACACCTTC.

The CDR3 reads CASSLVGLAGGTAKNIQYF. CDR3 nucleotide sequence: TGCGCCAGCAGCTTGGTAGGACTAGCGGGTGGGACAGCCAAAAACATTCAGTACTTC. The chain has TRBV5-1 and TRBJ2-4; 11 bases are a match to TRBD2. The ends lost 0 bases at V and 0 bases at J; junction bases unmatched: 8. Germline CDR1 and CDR2: SGHRS and YFSETQ. The CDR3 is 19 residues long.

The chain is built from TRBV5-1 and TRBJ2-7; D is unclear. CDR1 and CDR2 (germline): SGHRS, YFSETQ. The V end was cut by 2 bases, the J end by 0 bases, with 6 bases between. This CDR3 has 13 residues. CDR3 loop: CASSFGYSYEQYF. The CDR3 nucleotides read TGCGCCAGCAGCTTTGGCTACTCCTACGAGCAGTACTTC. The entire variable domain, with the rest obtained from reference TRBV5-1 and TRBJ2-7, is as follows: KAGVTQTPRYLIKTRGQQVTLSCSPISGHRSVSWYQQTPGQGLQFLFEYFSETQRNKGNFPGRFSGRQFSNSRSEMNVSTLELGDSALYLCASSFGYSYEQYFGPGTRLTVT.

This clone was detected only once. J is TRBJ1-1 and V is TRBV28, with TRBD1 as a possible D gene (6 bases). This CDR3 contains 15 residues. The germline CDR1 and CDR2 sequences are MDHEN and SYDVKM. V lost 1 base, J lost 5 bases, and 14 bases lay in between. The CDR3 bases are TGTGCCAGCAGTTTATCTCAGGGGAGTGAGACTGAAGCTTTCTTT. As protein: CASSLSQGSETEAFF.

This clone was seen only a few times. CDR3 nucleotide sequence: TGTGCCAGCGAAGCTGGGGAGCTGTTTTTT. This encodes CASEAGELFF. The chain combines TRBV6-1 with TRBJ2-2; no definite D call. The CDR3 is 10 residues long. V shed 8 bases and J shed 8 bases, with 6 bases lying between them. In germline, CDR1 is MNHNS, CDR2 SASEGT.

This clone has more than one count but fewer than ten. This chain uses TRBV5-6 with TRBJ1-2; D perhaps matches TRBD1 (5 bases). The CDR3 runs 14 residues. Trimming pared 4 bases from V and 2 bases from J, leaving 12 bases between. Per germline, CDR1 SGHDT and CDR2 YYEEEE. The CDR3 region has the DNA TGTGCCAGCAGCACCCTAGGGGAGAACTATGGCTACACCTTC. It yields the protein CASSTLGENYGYTF.

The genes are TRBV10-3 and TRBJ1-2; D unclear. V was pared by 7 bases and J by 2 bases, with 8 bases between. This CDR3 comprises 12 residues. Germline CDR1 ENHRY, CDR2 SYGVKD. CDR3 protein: CAITSGNYGYTF. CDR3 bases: TGTGCCATCACCTCGGGGAACTATGGCTACACCTTC.

The CDR3 nucleotides are TGTGCCAGCAGCCCCAGGCCGGTCTCCTACGAGCAGTACTTC. Residues: CASSPRPVSYEQYF. The gene calls are TRBV6-6 and TRBJ2-7; D is undetermined. Germline-derived CDR1 and CDR2 are MNHNY and SVGAGI (reference sequence). Trimming left V 6 bases short and J 0 bases short, with 12 bases between. The CDR3 totals 14 residues.

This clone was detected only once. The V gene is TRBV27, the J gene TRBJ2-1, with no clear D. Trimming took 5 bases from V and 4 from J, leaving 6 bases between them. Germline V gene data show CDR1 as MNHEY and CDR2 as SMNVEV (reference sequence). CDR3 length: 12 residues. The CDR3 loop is CASSPSYNEQFF. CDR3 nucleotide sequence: TGTGCCAGCAGTCCCTCGTACAATGAGCAGTTCTTC.

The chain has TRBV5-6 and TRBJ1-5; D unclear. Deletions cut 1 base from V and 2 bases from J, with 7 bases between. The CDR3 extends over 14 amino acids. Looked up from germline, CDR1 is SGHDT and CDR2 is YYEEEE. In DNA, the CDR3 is TGTGCCAGCAGCTTGTGGCAGGGCAATCAGCCCCAGCATTTT. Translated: CASSLWQGNQPQHF.

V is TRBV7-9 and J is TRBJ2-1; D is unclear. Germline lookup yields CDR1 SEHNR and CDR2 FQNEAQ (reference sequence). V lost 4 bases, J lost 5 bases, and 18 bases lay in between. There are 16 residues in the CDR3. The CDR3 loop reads CASSSGPLRDDNEQFF. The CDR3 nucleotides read TGTGCCAGCAGCTCAGGCCCCCTGCGCGACGACAATGAGCAGTTCTTC. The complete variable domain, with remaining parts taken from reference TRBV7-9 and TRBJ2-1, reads DTGVSQNPRHKITKRGQNVTFRCDPISEHNRLYWYRQTLGQGPEFLTYFQNEAQLEKSRLLSDRFSAERPKGSFSTLEIQRTEQGDSAMYLCASSSGPLRDDNEQFFGPGTRLTVL.

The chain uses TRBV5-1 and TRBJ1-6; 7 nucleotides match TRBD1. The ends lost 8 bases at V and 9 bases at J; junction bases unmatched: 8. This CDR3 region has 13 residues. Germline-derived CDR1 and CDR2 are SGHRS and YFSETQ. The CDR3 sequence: CARGDSPPSPLHF. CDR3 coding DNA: TGCGCCAGGGGGGACAGTCCCCCTTCACCCCTCCACTTT.